The source of this TCR beta chain is a study of shared clonotypes between healthy human individuals. The table came from immunoSEQ multiplex PCR; TCRdb's copy has only in-frame clones and leaves some out. The table lists millions of clones, 80% to 95% of them singletons, with 0.39% in the top ten. Trimming stripped 4 bases from V and 6 bases from J, with 15 bases between. CDR3 length: 14 amino acids. Germline loops: CDR1 SGHRS, CDR2 YFSETQ. The rearrangement joins TRBV5-1 to TRBJ2-3; D is unresolved. This sequence originates from a young man in good health. Some clones in this sample may be carry-over from other donors' samples. Material for sequencing was naive CD4+ T cells from PBMCs. Sample subset: CD45RA+ positively selected. The CDR3 protein is CASSEEPHPDTQYF. The CDR3 DNA reads as TGCGCCAGCAGCGAAGAGCCCCACCCGGATACGCAGTATTTT.